This TCR beta chain was obtained from a study of T cell responses to AZD1222 COVID-19 vaccine. General study findings and limits: Mostly white British, mostly female donors; authors suggested clonal diversity may be underestimated.

Assay: immunoSEQ multiplex PCR; the TCRdb copy retains only in-frame clones and omits some. Of 55,000 to 75,000 clones listed, 80% to 85% are singletons. J lost 3 bases, V lost 6 bases, and 4 bases had no gene match. The germline gives CDR1 SGHVS, CDR2 FQNEAQ. The length of the CDR3 is 14 residues. In the case of this clone: Its matching antigen is unknown.

This specimen was peripheral blood, taken on day 0 of AZD1222 vaccination. The clonotype comes from an adult in good health. The gene calls are TRBV7-8 and TRBJ2-1; 8 nucleotides line up with TRBD2. The CDR3: CASRPGGNYNEQFF. The CDR3 DNA follows: TGTGCCAGCAGACCGGGGGGGAACTACAATGAGCAGTTCTTC.